Reported below is one T cell receptor (beta chain). Its antigen is not yet known. Per-base qualities were not stored, and no clone one base away is much larger. The entry originates in a study of T cell responses to AZD1222 COVID-19 vaccine (dated by TCRdb to about 2021). Some background on the complete study: Because spike-specific TCR depth and breadth did not differ between the two schedules, AZD1222 recipients who got a second dose at roughly 4 weeks were pooled with those who got a second dose at roughly 12 weeks. TCR sequencing was performed for more than 230 trial participants, of whom about 200 were given two doses of AZD1222 and 26 were given two doses of MenACWY control vaccine. Trial participants were enrolled into age subgroups of 18-55, 56-69 and 70-plus years, which contained 148, 28 and 57 TCR-sequenced participants, respectively. Broader findings and caveats from the paper: Because no day 14 peak-response samples were available, repertoires were characterized only after the peak T cell response. The 56-69-year group was small, and its depth increase did not reach significance, likely because of low power. The whole spike protein was spanned by vaccine-associated CD4 TCRs, and dominant responses were seen in regions 160-218 and 743-854. Participants were mostly white British, with more females than males. The authors suggested clonal diversity may have been underestimated. After two AZD1222 doses, spike-specific TCR breadth and depth were significantly higher than at day 0 and than in MenACWY recipients. Reportedly, almost half of the unique spike-specific TCRs recognized epitopes lying outside the regions that are mutated in the B.1.351 and B.1.1.7 variants. Conclusions about previously exposed vaccinees are limited, since just a handful of AZD1222 recipients were seropositive for SARS-CoV-2 at baseline.

The CDR3 regions of human TCRbeta chains were subjected to immunosequencing. The published analysis was carried out like this. TCRs in the repertoires were matched against a reference library of SARS-CoV-2-specific TCRs that had been generated with the MIRA antigen-specificity platform. Breadth meant the fraction of unique TCRs that were SARS-CoV-2-associated, whereas depth meant the fraction of total T cells that were SARS-CoV-2-associated. Using the MIRA data, every spike-specific TCR was mapped to the spike region that the TCR reacted to and assigned to either a CD4 or a CD8 class. Log10-transformed breadth and depth values were compared by one-way ANOVA with Sidak's multiple comparisons tests. Imported from immuneACCESS, the table was reduced by TCRdb to in-frame sequences with V and J called. These copies leave out some clones; in studies compared against another copy, an unresolved V gene accounts for under half, and the cause of the remainder is not known. The V and J calls and the clone size are those of that table, but D and trimming were determined from the DNA. Within this sample are some 140,000 clones, with roughly 90% of them counted one time only. The ten largest clones add up to 2.5% to 3% of the sample.

In the germline V gene, CDR1 corresponds to SNHLY and CDR2 to FYNNEI. V gives up 7 bases and J gives up 2 bases, and the segment between their germline ends measures 11 bases. Including cysteine and phenylalanine, the CDR3 has 13 amino acids. The sequence is cut down to CDR3 DNA, 39 bases in frame from base 1. What the time point label conveys for this sample: baseline before first vaccination. Vaccinee samples came from UK trials COV001 and COV002, including a single-blind randomized controlled phase 2/3 trial of AZD1222 (ChAdOx1 nCoV-19) in healthy adults. Trial participant PBMC samples were collected at day 0 and day 28 after the second dose for TCRbeta chain sequencing.

The sequence joins TRBV2 to TRBJ2-5; there is no confident call for the D gene. The material sequenced was peripheral blood, taken on day 0 of AZD1222 vaccination. This clonotype was sampled from an adult in good health. The DNA is TGTGCCAGCAACTCAGAGTTTCAAGAGACCCAGTACTTC. It translates to CASNSEFQETQYF.